This TCR beta chain was sequenced during a study of OX40 agonist ivuxolimab in advanced cancers. Turning to the study itself: Two patients with cutaneous melanoma and one with hepatocellular carcinoma, three in total, showed partial responses.

About this clone itself: Its target is unknown.

J gave up 5 bases and V 2 bases, and 13 bases lay outside the gene matches. This CDR3 is built from 19 residues. Germline V gene sequence: CDR1 MGHRA, CDR2 YSYEKL. Patients with autoimmune history or systemic immunosuppression were excluded. Only in-frame clones appear in the TCRdb table, and some are missing; sequencing was by immunoSEQ multiplex PCR. Of roughly 100,000 clones listed, around 90% are singletons. General study findings and limits: CD8+ T cells (on average) carried more expanded clones than CD4+ T cells. Within 6 weeks, CD4+ and CD8+ blood T cells expanded clonally at 0.1 to 3.0 mg/kg.

The sequence was obtained from an adult with an advanced solid tumor such as melanoma, head and neck, liver or kidney cancer. Here the sequenced sample was CD4+ or CD8+ T cells sorted from blood, taken in a trial of the OX40 agonist ivuxolimab. The chain employs TRBV4-1 and TRBJ2-2, with 11 bases that match TRBD1. The CDR3 DNA sequence: TGCGCCAGCAGCCAAATCGGATTTGGGACAGGGGGTGGTACCGGGGAGCTGTTTTTT. Protein sequence: CASSQIGFGTGGGTGELFF.